The 18 T cell receptor beta chains presented below share a single source sample, sequenced in a study of T cell responses to AZD1222 COVID-19 vaccine. Method: immunoSEQ multiplex PCR; TCRdb's copy keeps in-frame clones and lacks some. Of approximately 92,000 clones in the sample, approximately 91% were seen once. The input for sequencing was peripheral blood, taken on day 0 of AZD1222 vaccination. The receptors were gathered from an adult in good health.

The chain carries TRBV2 and TRBJ2-3; maybe TRBD2 (6 bases). This CDR3 comprises 15 residues. Germline assignment: CDR1 SNHLY and CDR2 FYNNEI. V lost 7 bases and J 0 bases, leaving 14 bases between the germline ends. This chain's CDR3 is CASTLDYTSTDTQYF. The CDR3 region has the DNA TGTGCCAGCACTTTGGACTACACTAGCACAGATACGCAGTATTTT.

The genes are TRBV18 and TRBJ1-4; 7 nucleotides match TRBD1. The CDR3 contains 14 residues. CDR1 is KGHSH, CDR2 LQKENI, per germline. J lost 8 bases, V lost 3 bases, and 6 bases had no gene match. The CDR3 reads CASSPPGQLEKLFF. The CDR3 DNA follows: TGTGCCAGCTCACCCCCGGGACAGCTAGAAAAACTGTTTTTT.

This clone was seen only once. The V call is TRBV19, the J call TRBJ2-2, with D hard to call. Germline V gives CDR1 LNHDA, CDR2 SQIVND (reference sequence). The V end lost 5 bases, the J end lost 4 bases, and 2 bases lay between the germline ends. The CDR3 is made up of 11 amino acids. The DNA of the CDR3 is TGTGCCAGTAGTCCCACCGGGGAGCTGTTTTTT. Amino acids: CASSPTGELFF.

J is TRBJ1-2 and V is TRBV18; D possibly corresponds to TRBD1 (5 bases). The CDR3 length is 14 residues. V was shortened by 3 bases and J by 4 bases, with 12 bases between the two germline ends. The germline V gene has CDR1 KGHSH and CDR2 LQKENI. The CDR3 sequence is CASSPSRGTYGYTF. The CDR3 DNA sequence: TGTGCCAGCTCACCCTCGAGGGGTACCTATGGCTACACCTTC. Variable domain in full (rest from reference TRBV18 and TRBJ1-2): NAGVMQNPRHLVRRRGQEARLRCSPMKGHSHVYWYRQLPEEGLKFMVYLQKENIIDESGMPKERFSAEFPKEGPSILRIQQVVRGDSAAYFCASSPSRGTYGYTFGSGTRLTVV.

The chain has TRBV5-1 and TRBJ1-1; no reliable D call. V was shortened by 2 bases and J by 4 bases, with 9 bases between the two germline ends. This CDR3 region has 13 residues. Germline CDR1 is SGHRS and CDR2 is YFSETQ. The chain's CDR3 is CASSFGWVTEAFF. The DNA for the CDR3 is TGCGCCAGCAGCTTTGGGTGGGTCACTGAAGCTTTCTTT.

This clone showed up just a few times. The V call is TRBV28, the J call TRBJ1-4; no clear D. Trimming left V 6 bases short and J 1 base short, with 12 bases between. This CDR3 is built from 15 residues. CDR1 and CDR2 from the germline V gene are MDHEN and SYDVKM. The CDR3 DNA reads TGTGCCAGCAGAGGCTCCCTCAGAACTAATGAAAAACTGTTTTTT. This codes for CASRGSLRTNEKLFF.

V and J are TRBV4-1 and TRBJ1-4; 7 bases match TRBD1. Germline values: CDR1 MGHRA, CDR2 YSYEKL. V was clipped by 0 bases and J by 4 bases; unmatched bases: 8. This CDR3 contains 17 residues. CDR3 residues: CASSQERGGSLNEKLFF. DNA for the CDR3: TGCGCCAGCAGCCAAGAAAGAGGGGGCAGTCTTAATGAAAAACTGTTTTTT.

The sample holds one count of this clone. CDR3 protein: CASIDRRHGMYGYTF. As DNA, the CDR3 is TGTGCCAGCATCGATAGACGGCACGGGATGTATGGCTACACCTTC. This chain connects TRBV7-2 to TRBJ1-2; D is unresolved. The CDR3 has 15 residues. Germline-derived CDR1 and CDR2 are SGHTA and FQGNSA. With 7 bases removed from V and 5 bases from J, the gap between germline ends came to 20 bases.

The sample holds one count of this clone. The V and J genes are TRBV3-1 (or the pseudogene TRBV3-2) and TRBJ1-1; 8 nucleotides align to TRBD1. CDR1 and CDR2 from the germline V gene are LGHDT and YNNKEL (reference sequence). The CDR3 sequence is 13 residues long. The ends lost 4 bases at V and 3 bases at J; junction bases unmatched: 1. CDR3: CASSPTGDTEAFF. CDR3 DNA: TGTGCCAGCAGCCCGACAGGGGACACTGAAGCTTTCTTT.

The chain recombines TRBV2 with TRBJ2-4; D might be TRBD1 or TRBD2, each matching 7 bases. Trimming cost V 5 bases and J 8 bases, with 16 bases left between them. The CDR3 totals 14 residues. Germline CDR1 is SNHLY and CDR2 is FYNNEI. The CDR3 DNA is TGTGCCAGCAGTTCTCAGGGGGGGCAGGACATTCAGTACTTC. This encodes CASSSQGGQDIQYF.

This clone was recorded once. This rearrangement joins TRBV4-2 to TRBJ2-7, with D possibly being TRBD2 (5 bases). V shed 4 bases and J shed 3 bases, with 7 bases lying between them. Looked up from germline, CDR1 is LGHNA and CDR2 is YNFKEQ. The CDR3 is 12 residues long. The CDR3 coding sequence is TGTGCCAGCAGCCTCCGGGGCTACGAGCAGTACTTC. Translating gives CASSLRGYEQYF.

This clone occurred once. The chain links TRBV4-2 to TRBJ2-1, with 9 nucleotides matching TRBD2. This CDR3 is built from 16 residues. J lost 2 bases, V lost 1 base, and 3 bases had no gene match. Germline V gene data show CDR1 as LGHNA and CDR2 as YNFKEQ. The CDR3 sequence is CASSQGLAGPYNEQFF. The CDR3 nucleotides read TGTGCCAGCAGCCAAGGGCTAGCGGGGCCCTACAATGAGCAGTTCTTC.

J is TRBJ1-1 and V is TRBV9; D is unclear. Germline V gene lookup returns CDR1 SGDLS and CDR2 YYNGEE. The ends were cut back, 0 bases at V and 3 bases at J, with 9 bases in the middle. This CDR3 region has 14 residues. The CDR3 bases are TGTGCCAGCAGCGTAGCCACAGCCGACACTGAAGCTTTCTTT. Its protein is CASSVATADTEAFF.

The gene calls are TRBV5-4 and TRBJ2-3; 8 bases line up with TRBD2. J lost 0 bases, V lost 6 bases, and 6 bases had no gene match. This CDR3 spans 15 amino acids. Germline assignment: CDR1 SGHNT and CDR2 YYREEE (reference sequence). The CDR3 region has the DNA TGTGCCAGCACCTCGGGAGGGTTTAGCACAGATACGCAGTATTTT. It codes for CASTSGGFSTDTQYF.

The chain carries TRBV6-4 and TRBJ2-7; D perhaps matches TRBD2 (6 bases). Germline CDR1 is MRHNA and CDR2 is SNTAGT. Trimming left V 8 bases short and J 9 bases short, with 11 bases between. The CDR3 runs 10 residues. CDR3 nucleotide sequence: TGTGCCAGCGACCCGGAGGGGCAGTACTTC. Protein: CASDPEGQYF.

This chain joins TRBV3-1 (or the pseudogene TRBV3-2) and TRBJ2-2, with D perhaps matching TRBD1 (6 bases). V shed 8 bases and J shed 0 bases, with 13 bases lying between them. This CDR3 is 15 amino acids long. Per germline, CDR1 LGHDT and CDR2 YNNKEL (reference sequence). CDR3 residues: CASYSGTTNTGELFF. The DNA for the CDR3 is TGTGCCAGCTACTCCGGGACAACGAACACCGGGGAGCTGTTTTTT.

The gene calls are TRBV3-1 (or the pseudogene TRBV3-2) and TRBJ1-1; no reliable D call. V lost 5 bases and J 11 bases, leaving 15 bases between the germline ends. Germline CDR1 reads LGHDT; CDR2 reads YNNKEL (reference sequence). CDR3 size: 12 residues. The CDR3 DNA sequence: TGTGCCAGCAGCGAACGACCCCACGCGGCTTTCTTT. This codes for CASSERPHAAFF.

This chain links TRBV7-9 with TRBJ1-1; perhaps TRBD1 as D (5 bases). The CDR3 sequence is 14 residues long. V shed 3 bases and J shed 5 bases, with 13 bases lying between them. Per the germline V gene, CDR1 is SEHNR and CDR2 is FQNEAQ (reference sequence). The CDR3 nucleotides read TGTGCCAGCAGCTTTGGGGGTCGAGAGACTGAAGCTTTCTTT. It specifies CASSFGGRETEAFF.